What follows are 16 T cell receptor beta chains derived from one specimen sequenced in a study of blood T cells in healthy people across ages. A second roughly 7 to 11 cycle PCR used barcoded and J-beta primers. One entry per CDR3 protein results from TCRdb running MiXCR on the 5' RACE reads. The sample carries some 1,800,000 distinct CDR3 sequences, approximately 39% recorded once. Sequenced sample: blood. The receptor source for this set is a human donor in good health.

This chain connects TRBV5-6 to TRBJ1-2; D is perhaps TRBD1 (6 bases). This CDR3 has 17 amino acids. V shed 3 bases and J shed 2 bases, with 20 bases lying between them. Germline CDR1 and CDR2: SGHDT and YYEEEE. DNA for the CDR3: TGTGCCAGCAGCTCCCCGGGCTACAGGGACACCAACTATGGCTACACCTTC. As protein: CASSSPGYRDTNYGYTF. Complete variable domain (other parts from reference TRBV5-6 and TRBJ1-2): DAGVTQSPTHLIKTRGQQVTLRCSPKSGHDTVSWYQQALGQGPQFIFQYYEEEERQRGNFPDRFSGHQFPNYSSELNVNALLLGDSALYLCASSSPGYRDTNYGYTFGSGTRLTVV.

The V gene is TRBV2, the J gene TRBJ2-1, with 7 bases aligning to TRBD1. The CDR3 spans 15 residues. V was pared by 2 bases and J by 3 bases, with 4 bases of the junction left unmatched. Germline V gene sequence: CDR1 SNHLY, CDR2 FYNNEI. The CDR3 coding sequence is TGTGCCAGCAGTGAACACCGGGACAGCTACAATGAGCAGTTCTTC. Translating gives CASSEHRDSYNEQFF.

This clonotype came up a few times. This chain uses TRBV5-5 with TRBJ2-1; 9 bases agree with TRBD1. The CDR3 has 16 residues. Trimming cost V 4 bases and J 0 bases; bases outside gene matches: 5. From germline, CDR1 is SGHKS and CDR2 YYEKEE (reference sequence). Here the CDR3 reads CASSRQGVSSYNEQFF. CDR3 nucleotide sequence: TGTGCCAGCAGCCGACAGGGGGTTAGCTCCTACAATGAGCAGTTCTTC.

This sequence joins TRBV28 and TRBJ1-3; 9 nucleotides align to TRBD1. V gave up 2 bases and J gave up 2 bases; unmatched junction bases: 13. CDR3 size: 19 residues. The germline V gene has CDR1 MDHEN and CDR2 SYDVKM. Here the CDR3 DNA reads TGTGCCAGCAGTTTACCCTCCTCTTACAGGGGGCTAGCTGGAAACACCATATATTTT. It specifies CASSLPSSYRGLAGNTIYF. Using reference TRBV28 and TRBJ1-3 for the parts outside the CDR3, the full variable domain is DVKVTQSSRYLVKRTGEKVFLECVQDMDHENMFWYRQDPGLGLRLIYFSYDVKMKEKGDIPEGYSVSREKKERFSLILESASTNQTSMYLCASSLPSSYRGLAGNTIYFGEGSWLTVV.

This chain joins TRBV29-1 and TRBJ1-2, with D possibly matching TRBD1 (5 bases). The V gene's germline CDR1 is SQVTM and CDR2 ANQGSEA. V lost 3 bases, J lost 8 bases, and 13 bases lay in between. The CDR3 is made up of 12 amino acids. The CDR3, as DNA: TGCAGCGTTGACCTAGGGGCAAAGGGCTACACCTTC. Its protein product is CSVDLGAKGYTF.

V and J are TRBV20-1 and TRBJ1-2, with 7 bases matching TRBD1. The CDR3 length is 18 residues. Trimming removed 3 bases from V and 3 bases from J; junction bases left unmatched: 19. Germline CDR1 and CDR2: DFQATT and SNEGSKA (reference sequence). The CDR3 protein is CSARGFDRATASDYGYTF. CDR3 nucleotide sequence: TGCAGTGCTAGGGGGTTCGACAGGGCCACCGCGTCCGACTATGGCTACACCTTC.

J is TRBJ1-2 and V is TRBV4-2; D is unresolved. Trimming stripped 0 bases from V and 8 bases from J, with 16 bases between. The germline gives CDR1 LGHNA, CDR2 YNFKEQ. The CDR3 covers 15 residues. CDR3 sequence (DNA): TGTGCCAGCAGCCAAGATAGAAATGGGTACGGGGGCTACACCTTC. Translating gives CASSQDRNGYGGYTF.

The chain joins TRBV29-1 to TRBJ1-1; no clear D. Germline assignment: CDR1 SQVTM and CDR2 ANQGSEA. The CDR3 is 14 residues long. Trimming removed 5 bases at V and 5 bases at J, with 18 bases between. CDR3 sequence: CSVYTYGRMTEAFF. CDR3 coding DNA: TGCAGCGTTTACACATATGGGAGGATGACTGAAGCTTTCTTT.

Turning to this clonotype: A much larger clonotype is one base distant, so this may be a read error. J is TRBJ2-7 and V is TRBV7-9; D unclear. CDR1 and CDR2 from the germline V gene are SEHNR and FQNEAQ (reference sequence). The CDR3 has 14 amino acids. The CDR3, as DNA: TGTACCAGCAGCTTAGGAACAGCAACCTACGAGCAGTACTTC. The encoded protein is CTSSLGTATYEQYF.

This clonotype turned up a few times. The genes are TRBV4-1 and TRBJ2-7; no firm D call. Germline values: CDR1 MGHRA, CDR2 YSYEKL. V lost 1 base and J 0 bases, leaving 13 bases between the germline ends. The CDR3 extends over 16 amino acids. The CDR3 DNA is TGCGCCAGCAGCCAAGCCCCGGCAGGATACTCCTACGAGCAGTACTTC. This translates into CASSQAPAGYSYEQYF.

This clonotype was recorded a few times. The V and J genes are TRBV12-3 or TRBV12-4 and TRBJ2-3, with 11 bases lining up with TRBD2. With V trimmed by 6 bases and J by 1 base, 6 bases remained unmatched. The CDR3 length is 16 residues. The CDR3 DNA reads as TGTGCCAGCAGCAACCCACTAGCGGGGGGCACAGATACGCAGTATTTT. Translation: CASSNPLAGGTDTQYF.

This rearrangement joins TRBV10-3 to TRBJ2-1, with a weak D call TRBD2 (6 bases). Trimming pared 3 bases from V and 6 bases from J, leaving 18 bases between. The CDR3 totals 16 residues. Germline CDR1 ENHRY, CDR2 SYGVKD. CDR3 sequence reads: CAISDVVGGATNEQFF. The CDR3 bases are TGTGCCATCAGTGATGTTGTTGGCGGGGCAACCAATGAGCAGTTCTTC.

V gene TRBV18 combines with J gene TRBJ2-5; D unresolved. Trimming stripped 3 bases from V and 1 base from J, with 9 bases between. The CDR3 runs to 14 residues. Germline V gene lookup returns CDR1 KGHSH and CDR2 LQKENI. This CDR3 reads CASSPDGSQETQYF. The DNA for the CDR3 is TGTGCCAGCTCACCCGATGGAAGCCAAGAGACCCAGTACTTC.

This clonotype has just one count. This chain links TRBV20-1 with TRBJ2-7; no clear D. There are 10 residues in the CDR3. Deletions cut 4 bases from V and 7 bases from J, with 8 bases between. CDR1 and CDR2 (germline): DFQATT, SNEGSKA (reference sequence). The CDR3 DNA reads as TGCAGTGCTACTCTTAATGAGCAGTACTTC. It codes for CSATLNEQYF.

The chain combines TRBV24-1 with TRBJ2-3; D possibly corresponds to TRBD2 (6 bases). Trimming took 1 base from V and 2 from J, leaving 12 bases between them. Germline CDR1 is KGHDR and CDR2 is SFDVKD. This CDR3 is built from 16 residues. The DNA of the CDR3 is TGTGCCACCAGTGATTTTATCGGGGGAACCACAGATACGCAGTATTTT. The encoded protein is CATSDFIGGTTDTQYF.

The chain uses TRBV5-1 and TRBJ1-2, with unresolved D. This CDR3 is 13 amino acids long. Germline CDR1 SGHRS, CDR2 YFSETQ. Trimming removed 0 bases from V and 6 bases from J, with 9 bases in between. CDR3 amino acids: CASSLGPEDGYTF. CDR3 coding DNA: TGCGCCAGCAGCTTGGGACCTGAAGATGGCTACACCTTC.